The subject of this entry is one T cell receptor (beta chain). The V end was cut by 5 bases, the J end by 0 bases, with 7 bases between. CDR3 length: 14 amino acids. Germline V gene lookup returns CDR1 KGHSH and CDR2 LQKENI. This specimen comes from a study of blood T cell repertoires in COVID-19. Data came from immunoSEQ multiplex PCR; TCRdb stores just in-frame clones and leaves some out. The sample records under 250,000 clones, about 80% being singletons. This chain links TRBV18 with TRBJ2-2; D may be TRBD2 (6 bases). This TCR was recovered from a woman in her forties or fifties who had been exposed to COVID-19. Sequencing used PBMCs or T cells enriched from blood (not recorded which). The DNA of the CDR3 is TGTGCCAGCTCAGCGGGGTCGAACACCGGGGAGCTGTTTTTT. Protein sequence: CASSAGSNTGELFF.